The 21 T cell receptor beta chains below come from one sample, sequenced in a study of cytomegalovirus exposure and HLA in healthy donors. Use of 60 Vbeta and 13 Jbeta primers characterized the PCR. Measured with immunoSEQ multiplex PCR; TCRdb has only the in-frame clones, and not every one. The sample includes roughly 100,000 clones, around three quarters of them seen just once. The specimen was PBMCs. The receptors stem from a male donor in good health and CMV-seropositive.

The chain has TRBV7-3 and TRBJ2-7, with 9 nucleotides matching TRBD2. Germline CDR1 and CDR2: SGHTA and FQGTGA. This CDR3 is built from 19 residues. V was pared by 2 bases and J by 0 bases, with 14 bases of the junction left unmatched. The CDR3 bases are TGTGCCAGCAGCTTACGGGACGGGCGTAGCGGGGGATCCTCCTACGAGCAGTACTTC. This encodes CASSLRDGRSGGSSYEQYF.

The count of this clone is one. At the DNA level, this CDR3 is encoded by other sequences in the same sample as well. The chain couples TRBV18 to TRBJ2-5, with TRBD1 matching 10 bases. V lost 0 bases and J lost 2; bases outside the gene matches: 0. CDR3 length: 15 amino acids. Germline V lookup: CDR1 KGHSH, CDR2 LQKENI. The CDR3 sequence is CASSPPGQGQETQYF. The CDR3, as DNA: TGTGCCAGCTCACCACCGGGACAGGGGCAAGAGACCCAGTACTTC.

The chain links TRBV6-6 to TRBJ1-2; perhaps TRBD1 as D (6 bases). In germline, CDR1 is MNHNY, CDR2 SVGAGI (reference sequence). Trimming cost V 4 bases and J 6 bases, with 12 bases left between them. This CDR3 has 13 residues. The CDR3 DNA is TGTGCCAGCAGTTGGGGGGGCGCGGATGGCTACACCTTC. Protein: CASSWGGADGYTF.

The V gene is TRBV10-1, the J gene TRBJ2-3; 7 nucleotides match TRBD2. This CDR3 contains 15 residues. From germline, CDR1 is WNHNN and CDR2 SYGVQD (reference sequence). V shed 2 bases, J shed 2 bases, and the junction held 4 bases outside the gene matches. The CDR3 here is CASSEGGGYTDTQYF. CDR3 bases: TGCGCCAGCAGTGAGGGCGGGGGTTACACAGATACGCAGTATTTT.

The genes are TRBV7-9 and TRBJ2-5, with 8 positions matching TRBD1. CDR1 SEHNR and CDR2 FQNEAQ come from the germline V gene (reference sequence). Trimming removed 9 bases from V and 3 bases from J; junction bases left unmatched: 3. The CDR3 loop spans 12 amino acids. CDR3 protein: CASVQGEETQYF. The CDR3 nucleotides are TGTGCCAGTGTACAGGGGGAAGAGACCCAGTACTTC. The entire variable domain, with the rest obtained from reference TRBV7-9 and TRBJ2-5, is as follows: DTGVSQNPRHKITKRGQNVTFRCDPISEHNRLYWYRQTLGQGPEFLTYFQNEAQLEKSRLLSDRFSAERPKGSFSTLEIQRTEQGDSAMYLCASVQGEETQYFGPGTRLLVL.

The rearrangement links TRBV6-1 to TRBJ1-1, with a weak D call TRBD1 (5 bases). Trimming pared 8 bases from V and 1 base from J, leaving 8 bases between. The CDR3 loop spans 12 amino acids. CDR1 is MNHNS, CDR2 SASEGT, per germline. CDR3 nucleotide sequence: TGTGCCAGCCTTAGGGGGAACACTGAAGCTTTCTTT. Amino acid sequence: CASLRGNTEAFF.

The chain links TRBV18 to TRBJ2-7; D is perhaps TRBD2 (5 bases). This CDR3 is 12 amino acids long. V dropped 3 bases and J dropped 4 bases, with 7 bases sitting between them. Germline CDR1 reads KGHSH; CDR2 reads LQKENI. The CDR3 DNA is TGTGCCAGCTCACCTGGAGGATACGAGCAGTACTTC. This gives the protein CASSPGGYEQYF.

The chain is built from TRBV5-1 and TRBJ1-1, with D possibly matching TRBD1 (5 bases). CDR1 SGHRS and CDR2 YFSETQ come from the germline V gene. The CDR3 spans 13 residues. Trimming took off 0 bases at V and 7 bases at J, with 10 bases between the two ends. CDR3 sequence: CASSLEGDNEAFF. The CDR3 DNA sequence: TGCGCCAGCAGCTTGGAAGGGGATAATGAAGCTTTCTTT.

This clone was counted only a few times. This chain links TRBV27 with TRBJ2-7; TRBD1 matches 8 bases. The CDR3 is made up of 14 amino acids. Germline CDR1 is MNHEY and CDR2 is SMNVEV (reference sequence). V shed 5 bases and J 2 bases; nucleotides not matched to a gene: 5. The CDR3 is CASSPYRGTYEQYF. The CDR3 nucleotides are TGTGCCAGCAGTCCTTACAGGGGGACCTACGAGCAGTACTTC.

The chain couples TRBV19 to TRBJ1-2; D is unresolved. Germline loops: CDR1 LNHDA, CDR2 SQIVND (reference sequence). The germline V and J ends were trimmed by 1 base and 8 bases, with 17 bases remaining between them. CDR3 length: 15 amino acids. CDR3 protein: CASSIVVQLRRGYTF. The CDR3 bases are TGTGCCAGTAGTATAGTAGTCCAATTGAGGAGGGGCTACACCTTC.

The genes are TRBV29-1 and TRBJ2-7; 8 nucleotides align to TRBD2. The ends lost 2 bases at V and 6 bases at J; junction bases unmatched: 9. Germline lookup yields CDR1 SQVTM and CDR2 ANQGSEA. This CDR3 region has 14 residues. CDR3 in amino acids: CSVELREGLFEQYF. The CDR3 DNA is TGCAGCGTTGAACTCCGGGAGGGGCTTTTCGAGCAGTACTTC.

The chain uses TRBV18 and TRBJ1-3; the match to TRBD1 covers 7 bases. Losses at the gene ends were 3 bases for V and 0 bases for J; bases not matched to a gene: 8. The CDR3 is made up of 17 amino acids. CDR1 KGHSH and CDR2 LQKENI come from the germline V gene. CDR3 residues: CASSPPGQLHSGNTIYF. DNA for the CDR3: TGTGCCAGCTCACCGCCGGGACAGTTACACTCTGGAAACACCATATATTTT.

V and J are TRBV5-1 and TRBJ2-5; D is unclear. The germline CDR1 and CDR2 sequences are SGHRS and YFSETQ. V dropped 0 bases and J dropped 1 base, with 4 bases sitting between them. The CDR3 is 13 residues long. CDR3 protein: CASSLAFQETQYF. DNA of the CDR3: TGCGCCAGCAGCTTGGCCTTCCAAGAGACCCAGTACTTC.

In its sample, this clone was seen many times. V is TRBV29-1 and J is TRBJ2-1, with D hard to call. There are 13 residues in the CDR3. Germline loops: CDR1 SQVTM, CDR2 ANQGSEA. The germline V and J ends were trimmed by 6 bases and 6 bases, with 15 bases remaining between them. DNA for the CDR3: TGCAGCGTCGACCCGCCGGGTCCCAATGAGCAGTTCTTC. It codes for CSVDPPGPNEQFF.

CDR3 sequence: CASSLTGSDTQYF. The CDR3 nucleotides are TGTGCCAGCAGCCTGACAGGGTCAGATACGCAGTATTTT. This rearrangement joins TRBV6-5 to TRBJ2-3; 7 bases are shared with TRBD1. The CDR3 has 13 amino acids. The V gene end was trimmed by 6 bases and the J gene end by 4 bases; junction bases not matched to a gene: 4. CDR1 and CDR2 from the germline V gene are MNHEY and SVGAGI.

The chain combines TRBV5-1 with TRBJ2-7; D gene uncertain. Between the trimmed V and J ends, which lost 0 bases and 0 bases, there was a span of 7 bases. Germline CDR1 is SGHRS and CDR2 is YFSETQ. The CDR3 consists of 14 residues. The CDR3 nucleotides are TGCGCCAGCAGCTTGGCACAGAACTCCTACGAGCAGTACTTC. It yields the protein CASSLAQNSYEQYF.

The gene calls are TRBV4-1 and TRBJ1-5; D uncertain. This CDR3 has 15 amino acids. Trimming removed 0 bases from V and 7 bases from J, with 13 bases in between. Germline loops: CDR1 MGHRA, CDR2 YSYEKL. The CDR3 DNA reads TGCGCCAGCAGCCAAGATCCGGGGTTGGGCCAGCCCCAGCATTTT. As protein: CASSQDPGLGQPQHF.

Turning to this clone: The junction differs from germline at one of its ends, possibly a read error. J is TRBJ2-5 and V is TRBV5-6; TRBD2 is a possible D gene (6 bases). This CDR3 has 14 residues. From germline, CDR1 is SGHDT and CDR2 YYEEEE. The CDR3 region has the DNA TGTGCCAGCAGTTTGGTCCCTCGGGGGGAGACCCAGTACTTC. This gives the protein CASSLVPRGETQYF. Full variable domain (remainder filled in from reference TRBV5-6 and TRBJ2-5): DAGVTQSPTHLIKTRGQQVTLRCSPKSGHDTVSWYQQALGQGPQFIFQYYEEEERQRGNFPDRFSGHQFPNYSSELNVNALLLGDSALYLCASSLVPRGETQYFGPGTRLLVL.

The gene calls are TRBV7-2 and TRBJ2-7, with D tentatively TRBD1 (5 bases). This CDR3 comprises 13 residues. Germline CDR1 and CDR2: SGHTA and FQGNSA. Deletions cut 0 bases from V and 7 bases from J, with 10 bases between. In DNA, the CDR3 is TGTGCCAGCAGCTTAGCGCTGAACAGGGAGCAGTACTTC. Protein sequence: CASSLALNREQYF.

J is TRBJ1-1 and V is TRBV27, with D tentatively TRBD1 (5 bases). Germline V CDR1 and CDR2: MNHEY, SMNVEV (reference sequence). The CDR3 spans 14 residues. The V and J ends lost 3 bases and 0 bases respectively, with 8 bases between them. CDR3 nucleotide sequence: TGTGCCAGCAGTTTGACAGTGATGAACACTGAAGCTTTCTTT. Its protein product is CASSLTVMNTEAFF.

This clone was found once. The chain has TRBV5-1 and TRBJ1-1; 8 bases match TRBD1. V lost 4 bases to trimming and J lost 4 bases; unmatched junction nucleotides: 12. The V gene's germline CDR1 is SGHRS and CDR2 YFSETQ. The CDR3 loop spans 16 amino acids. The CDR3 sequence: CASSLTGTGRSTEAFF. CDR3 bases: TGCGCCAGCAGCCTTACCGGGACAGGTAGGAGCACTGAAGCTTTCTTT.